The 2 T cell receptor beta chains below all came from one sample that was sequenced in a study of T cells in Graves' hyperthyroidism and ophthalmopathy. The CDR3 regions of TCR beta were amplified from RNA transcripts. Initially, a first-round RT-PCR of the TCR CDR3 employed the HTBI primer set. TCRdb re-analysed the multiplex PCR reads in MiXCR, keeping a single row per CDR3 protein. Of about 640,000 distinct CDR3 sequences in the sample, less than 25% were seen once. The sequenced sample consisted of blood. These receptor sequences come from a young man with Graves' ophthalmopathy.

On this clonotype itself: Compared with germline, one end of the junction differs, possibly owing to a read error. The chain employs TRBV9 and TRBJ2-7, with 7 bases that match TRBD1. The CDR3 loop spans 12 amino acids. The germline gives CDR1 SGDLS, CDR2 YYNGEE. The CDR3 protein is CANSAPGGEQYF. CDR3 in DNA: TGTGCCAACAGCGCCCCAGGGGGCGAGCAGTACTTC.

Concerning this clonotype itself: A much bigger clone sits one base away, suggesting this may be a read error. This chain uses TRBV12-3 or TRBV12-4 with TRBJ2-3; no clear D gene. This CDR3 has 13 amino acids. Trimming left V 0 bases short and J 5 bases short, with 6 bases between. The CDR3 here is CASSLAGQDTQYF. The DNA for the CDR3 is TGTGCCAGCAGTTTAGCAGGGCAAGATACGCAGTATTTT.